This T cell receptor beta chain was profiled in a study of blood T cell repertoires in COVID-19. As originally analysed: The assay estimated nucleated cells by amplifying reference gene primers. Sequenced by immunoSEQ multiplex PCR; TCRdb stores in-frame clones only, minus some. The D gene and trimming were derived from the DNA, and the V and J assignments and clone size from that table. Here the sample spans about 190,000 clones, just under 85% being singletons. This CDR3 comprises 17 residues. This clone was seen a few times. The clonotype originates from a woman aged 70-85 years with active or convalescent COVID-19. The sequencing input was peripheral blood. The chain has TRBV21-1 and TRBJ2-5; the D call of TRBD2 is as the table states it, not checked on the DNA. TRBV21-1 is listed as a pseudogene. The CDR3 sequence is CASSKADSEGLQETQYF. The CDR3 DNA follows: TGTGCCAGCAGCAAAGCGGACTCAGAGGGCCTCCAAGAGACCCAGTACTTC.